In this sample, the clone carrying this T cell receptor beta chain turned up a few times. Its target is unknown. The CDR3 runs to 14 residues. V dropped 6 bases and J dropped 2 bases, with 11 bases sitting between them. Germline CDR1 is MNHNY and CDR2 is SVGAGI (reference sequence). This sample stems from a study of STAT5B mutations in CD4+ large granular lymphocyte leukemia. Study-level findings and limits: Compared with healthy controls (2/35), patient top clones favored TRBV06 (8/27).

Profiling relied on immunoSEQ multiplex PCR, and the TCRdb table lists in-frame clones only, not all of them. This sample carries 30,000 to 40,000 clones, approximately 82% of them seen once, and the ten largest clones take roughly 7%. The sequence derives from a human donor in good health. Sequencing was carried out using CD4+ T cells from blood buffy coats. The V gene is TRBV6-6, the J gene TRBJ1-5; D might be TRBD1 (6 bases). The CDR3 sequence is CASSRDTGNQPQHF. DNA for the CDR3: TGTGCCAGCAGCCGGGACACAGGCAATCAGCCCCAGCATTTT.